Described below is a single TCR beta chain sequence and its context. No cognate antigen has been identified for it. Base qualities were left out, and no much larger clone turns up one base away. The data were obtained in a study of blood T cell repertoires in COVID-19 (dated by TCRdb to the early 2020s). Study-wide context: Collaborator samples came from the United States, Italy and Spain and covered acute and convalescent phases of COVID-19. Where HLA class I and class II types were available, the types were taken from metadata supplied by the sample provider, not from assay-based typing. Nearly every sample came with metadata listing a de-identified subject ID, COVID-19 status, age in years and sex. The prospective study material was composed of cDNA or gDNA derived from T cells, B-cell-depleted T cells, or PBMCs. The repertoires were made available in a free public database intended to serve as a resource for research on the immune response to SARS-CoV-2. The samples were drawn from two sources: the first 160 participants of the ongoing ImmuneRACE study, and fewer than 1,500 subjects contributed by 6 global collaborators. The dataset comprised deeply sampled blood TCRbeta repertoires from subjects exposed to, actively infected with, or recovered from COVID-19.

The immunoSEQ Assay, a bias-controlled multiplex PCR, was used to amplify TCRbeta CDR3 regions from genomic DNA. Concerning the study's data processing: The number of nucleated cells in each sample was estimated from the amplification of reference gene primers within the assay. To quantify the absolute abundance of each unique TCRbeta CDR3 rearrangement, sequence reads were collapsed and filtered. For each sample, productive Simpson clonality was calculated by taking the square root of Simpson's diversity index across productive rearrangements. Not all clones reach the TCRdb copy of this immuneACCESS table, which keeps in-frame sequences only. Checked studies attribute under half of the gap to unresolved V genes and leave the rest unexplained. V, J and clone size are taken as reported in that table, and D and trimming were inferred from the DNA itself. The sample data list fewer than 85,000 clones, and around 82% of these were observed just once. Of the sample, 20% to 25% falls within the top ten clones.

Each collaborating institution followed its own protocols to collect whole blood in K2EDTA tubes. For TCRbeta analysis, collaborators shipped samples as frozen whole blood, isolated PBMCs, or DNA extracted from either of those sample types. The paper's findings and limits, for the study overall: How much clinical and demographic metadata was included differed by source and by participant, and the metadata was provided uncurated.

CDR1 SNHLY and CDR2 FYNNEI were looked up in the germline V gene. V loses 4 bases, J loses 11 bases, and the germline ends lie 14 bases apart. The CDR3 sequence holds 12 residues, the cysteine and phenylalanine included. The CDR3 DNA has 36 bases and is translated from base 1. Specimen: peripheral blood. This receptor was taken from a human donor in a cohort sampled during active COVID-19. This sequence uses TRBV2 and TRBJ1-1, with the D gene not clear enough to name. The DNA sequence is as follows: TGTGCCAGCAGTGGGGAGGCGGGCCCGGCTTTCTTT. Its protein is CASSGEAGPAFF. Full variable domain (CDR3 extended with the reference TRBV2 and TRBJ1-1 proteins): EPEVTQTPSHQVTQMGQEVILRCVPISNHLYFYWYRQILGQKVEFLVSFYNNEISEKSEIFDDQFSVERPDGSNFTLKIRSTKLEDSAMYFCASSGEAGPAFFGQGTRLTVV.